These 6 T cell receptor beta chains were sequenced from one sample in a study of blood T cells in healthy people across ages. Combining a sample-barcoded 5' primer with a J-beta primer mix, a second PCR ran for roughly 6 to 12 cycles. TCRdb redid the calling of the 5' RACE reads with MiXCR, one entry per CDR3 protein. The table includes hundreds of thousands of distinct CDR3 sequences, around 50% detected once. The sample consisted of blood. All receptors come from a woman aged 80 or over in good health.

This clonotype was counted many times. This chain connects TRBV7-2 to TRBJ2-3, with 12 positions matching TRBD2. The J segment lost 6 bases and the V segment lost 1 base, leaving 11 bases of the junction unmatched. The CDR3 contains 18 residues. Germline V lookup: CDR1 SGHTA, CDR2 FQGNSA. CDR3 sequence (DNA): TGTGCCAGCAGCTTAGTTTTGGCGGCTAGCGGGGGGGCGGATACGCAGTATTTT. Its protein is CASSLVLAASGGADTQYF.

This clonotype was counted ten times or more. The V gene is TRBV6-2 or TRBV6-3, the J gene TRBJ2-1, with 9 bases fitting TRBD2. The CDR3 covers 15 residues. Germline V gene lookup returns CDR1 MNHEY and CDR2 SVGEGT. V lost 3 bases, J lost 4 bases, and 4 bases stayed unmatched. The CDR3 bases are TGTGCCAGCAGTTATAGCGGGAGCAGGTACAATGAGCAGTTCTTC. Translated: CASSYSGSRYNEQFF.

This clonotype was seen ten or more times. CDR3 bases: TGCGCCAGCAGCTTGGGTTTTGCAGAGCCAGACCTAACCTACGAGCAGTACTTC. It is translated as CASSLGFAEPDLTYEQYF. The chain carries TRBV5-1 and TRBJ2-7; the D is unclear. There are 18 residues in the CDR3. V was pared by 0 bases and J by 2 bases, with 21 bases between. Germline V CDR1 and CDR2: SGHRS, YFSETQ.

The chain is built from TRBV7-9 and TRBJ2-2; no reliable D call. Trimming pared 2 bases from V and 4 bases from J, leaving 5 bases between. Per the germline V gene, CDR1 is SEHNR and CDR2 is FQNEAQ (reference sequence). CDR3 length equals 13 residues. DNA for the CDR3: TGTGCCAGCAGCTTACCGCCCACCGGGGAGCTGTTTTTT. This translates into CASSLPPTGELFF.

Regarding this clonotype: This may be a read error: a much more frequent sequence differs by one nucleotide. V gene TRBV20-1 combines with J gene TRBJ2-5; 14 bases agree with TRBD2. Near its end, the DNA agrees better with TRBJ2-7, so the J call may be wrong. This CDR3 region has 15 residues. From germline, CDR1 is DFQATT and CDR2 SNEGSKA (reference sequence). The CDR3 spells CSAIRLAGGPFEQYF. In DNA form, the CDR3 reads TGCAGTGCTATAAGACTAGCGGGAGGGCCGTTCGAGCAGTACTTC.

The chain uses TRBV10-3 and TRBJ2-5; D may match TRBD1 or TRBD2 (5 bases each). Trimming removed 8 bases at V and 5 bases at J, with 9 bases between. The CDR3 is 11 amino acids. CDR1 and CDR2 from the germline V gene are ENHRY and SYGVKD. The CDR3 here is CAILEGETQYF. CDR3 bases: TGTGCCATCCTCGAGGGGGAGACCCAGTACTTC.